The 10 T cell receptor beta chains below come from one sample, sequenced in a study of T-cell memory formation after mild COVID-19. TCRdb ran MiXCR on the 5' RACE reads and lists one entry per CDR3 protein. The repertoire holds 470,000 or so distinct CDR3 sequences, with roughly 18% as singletons. The sequenced material came from PBMCs or a T cell subset sorted from them (not recorded which). The receptors shown here come from an adult woman who had mild COVID-19 (a few samples of this study predate the infection). Cell type and time point are not known.

The rearrangement joins TRBV11-3 to TRBJ2-3; possibly TRBD2 for D (6 bases). CDR1 is SGHNT and CDR2 is YENEEA in the germline V gene. V dropped 9 bases and J dropped 4 bases, with 17 bases sitting between them. There are 14 residues in the CDR3. In DNA form, the CDR3 reads TGTGCCAGTTCACCGGGACGGGGGTCAGATACGCAGTATTTT. This gives the protein CASSPGRGSDTQYF.

The rearrangement uses TRBV29-1 and TRBJ2-5; TRBD1 or TRBD2 may be the D gene (6 bases each). Trimming cost V 5 bases and J 6 bases, with 10 bases left between them. This CDR3 has 11 residues. CDR1 and CDR2 (germline): SQVTM, ANQGSEA. CDR3 bases: TGCAGCGTTAAGGGGGGAAAGACCCAGTACTTC. Its translation is CSVKGGKTQYF.

This clonotype was found many times. The chain recombines TRBV12-3 or TRBV12-4 with TRBJ1-5; the D gene is possibly TRBD1 (6 bases). With 2 bases removed from V and 6 bases from J, the gap between germline ends came to 11 bases. The CDR3 length is 14 residues. The CDR3 loop is CASSLQGKLQPQHF. CDR3 nucleotides: TGTGCCAGCAGTTTACAGGGGAAGCTTCAGCCCCAGCATTTT.

The V call is TRBV7-8, the J call TRBJ1-1, with 9 bases aligning to TRBD1. The V gene end was trimmed by 5 bases and the J gene end by 4 bases; junction bases not matched to a gene: 5. The germline V gene has CDR1 SGHVS and CDR2 FQNEAQ. This CDR3 has 14 residues. This CDR3 is CASSLQQGATEAFF. In DNA, the CDR3 is TGTGCCAGCAGCCTCCAACAGGGGGCCACTGAAGCTTTCTTT.

The gene calls are TRBV20-1 and TRBJ1-1; no firm D call. The CDR3 sequence is 11 residues long. CDR1 and CDR2 from the germline V gene are DFQATT and SNEGSKA (reference sequence). V dropped 8 bases and J dropped 0 bases, with 7 bases sitting between them. The CDR3 sequence: CSTTLNTEAFF. As DNA, the CDR3 is TGCAGTACGACACTGAACACTGAAGCTTTCTTT.

This clonotype was counted between two and nine times. The chain is built from TRBV29-1 and TRBJ1-1; 7 positions agree with TRBD1. The germline V gene has CDR1 SQVTM and CDR2 ANQGSEA. The CDR3 runs 13 residues. V trimming: 7 bases; J trimming: 7 bases; junction bases outside the gene matches: 12. Here the CDR3 DNA reads TGCAGCGCCCGAGGGGGACAGACCCATGAAGCTTTCTTT. It codes for CSARGGQTHEAFF.

The rearrangement uses TRBV12-3 or TRBV12-4 and TRBJ2-1; TRBD2 agrees at 10 bases. Trimming at V came to 6 bases and at J to 4 bases, leaving 6 bases not matched to a gene. CDR3 length equals 15 residues. The CDR3 DNA sequence: TGTGCCAGCAGCCTGGGACTAGCGAGATACAATGAGCAGTTCTTC. This encodes CASSLGLARYNEQFF.

V and J are TRBV7-9 and TRBJ2-7; a weak D match, TRBD1 (6 bases). V was trimmed by 4 bases and J by 3 bases, leaving 22 bases between them. CDR3 length: 17 amino acids. CDR1 SEHNR and CDR2 FQNEAQ come from the germline V gene (reference sequence). The CDR3 bases are TGTGCCAGCAGCTCAGCCCTGCCTGGTTGGGGGCTCTACGAGCAGTACTTC. Encoded protein: CASSSALPGWGLYEQYF.

This clonotype has just a few counts. V is TRBV7-9 and J is TRBJ2-2; no clear D. The CDR3 runs 13 residues. Germline V lookup: CDR1 SEHNR, CDR2 FQNEAQ (reference sequence). Trimming removed 5 bases at V and 9 bases at J, with 13 bases between. The CDR3, as DNA: TGTGCCAGCAGCGGTCATCAAGGCTGGGAGCTGTTTTTT. It is translated as CASSGHQGWELFF. Full variable domain (rest looked up from reference TRBV7-9 and TRBJ2-2): DTGVSQNPRHKITKRGQNVTFRCDPISEHNRLYWYRQTLGQGPEFLTYFQNEAQLEKSRLLSDRFSAERPKGSFSTLEIQRTEQGDSAMYLCASSGHQGWELFFGEGSRLTVL.

This chain joins TRBV12-3 or TRBV12-4 and TRBJ2-7; maybe TRBD2 (6 bases). V gave up 5 bases and J gave up 1 base, with 18 bases separating them. The CDR3 consists of 16 residues. CDR3 sequence reads: CASSKPQAGTSYEQYF. Here the CDR3 DNA reads TGTGCCAGCAGTAAGCCTCAAGCGGGTACATCCTACGAGCAGTACTTC.